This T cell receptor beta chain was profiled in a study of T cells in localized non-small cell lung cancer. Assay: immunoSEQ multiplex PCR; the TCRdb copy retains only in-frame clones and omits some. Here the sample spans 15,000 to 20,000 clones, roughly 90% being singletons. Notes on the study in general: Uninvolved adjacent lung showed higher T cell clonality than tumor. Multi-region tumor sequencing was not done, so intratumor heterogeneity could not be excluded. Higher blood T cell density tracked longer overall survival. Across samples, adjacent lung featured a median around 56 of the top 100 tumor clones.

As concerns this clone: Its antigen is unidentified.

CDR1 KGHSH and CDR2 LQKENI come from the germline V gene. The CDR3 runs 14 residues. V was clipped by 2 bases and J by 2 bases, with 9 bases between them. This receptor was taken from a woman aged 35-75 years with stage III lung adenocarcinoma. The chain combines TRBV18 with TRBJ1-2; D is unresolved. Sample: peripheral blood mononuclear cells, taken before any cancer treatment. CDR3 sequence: CASSPSKQNYGYTF. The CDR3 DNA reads TGTGCCAGCTCACCATCGAAACAGAACTATGGCTACACCTTC.